The present TCR beta chain was sequenced within a study of cytomegalovirus exposure and HLA in healthy donors. General observations from the study: It was confirmed in vitro that a few of the CMV-associated chains were specific for CMV antigens.

Sequencing was performed with immunoSEQ multiplex PCR; in TCRdb, only in-frame clones are kept and a portion is missing. Altogether 100,000 to 120,000 clones are present, over 85% being singletons, with the ten largest covering under 2%. The V and J ends lost 4 bases and 0 bases respectively, with 10 bases between them. This CDR3 is 15 amino acids long. Germline values: CDR1 MGHRA, CDR2 YSYEKL. The table lists this clone with a few counts. What it recognizes is unknown. Sequenced material: PBMCs. This chain connects TRBV4-1 to TRBJ2-1, with D hard to call. This TCR was sampled from a woman between 18 and 30 years old in good health and CMV-seronegative. Written as DNA, the CDR3 is TGCGCCAGCAGCCGAGCGCTGAGCTCCTACAATGAGCAGTTCTTC. Translation gives CASSRALSSYNEQFF.